This T cell receptor (beta chain) stems from a study of blood T cell repertoires in COVID-19. Background on the study: From T cells, B-cell-depleted T cells, or PBMCs came the material, which was cDNA or gDNA.

V was trimmed by 5 bases and J by 0 bases, leaving 11 bases between them. There are 14 residues in the CDR3. Germline CDR1 is SQVTM and CDR2 is ANQGSEA. Per the original methods: Using reference gene primer amplification, nucleated cell counts were estimated. Sequencing used immunoSEQ multiplex PCR; TCRdb keeps in-frame clones, though not all of them. V, J and clone size are taken as reported in that table, and D and trimming were inferred from the DNA itself. The data hold 90,000 to 150,000 clones, with 85% observed a single time. The chain uses TRBV29-1 and TRBJ2-1; D is perhaps TRBD1 (5 bases). The specimen sequenced was peripheral blood. The receptor comes from an elderly man with acute or convalescent COVID-19. CDR3 DNA: TGCAGCGTTACTGGGGCCAGCTCCTACAATGAGCAGTTCTTC. The encoded protein is CSVTGASSYNEQFF.